Following are 30 T cell receptor beta chains from one sample sequenced in a study of T cells in localized non-small cell lung cancer. This table comes from immunoSEQ multiplex PCR, and its TCRdb copy is limited to in-frame clones, with some not included. The repertoire has about 43,000 clones, over 75% of them found once; the top ten carry roughly a tenth. The source was PBMCs, collected before any cancer treatment. The receptors were sampled from a woman aged 35-75 years with stage II lung adenocarcinoma.

V gene TRBV29-1 combines with J gene TRBJ2-1, with a weak D call TRBD2 (6 bases). Trimming cost V 8 bases and J 2 bases, with 13 bases left between them. The CDR3 is made up of 13 amino acids. Germline V gene sequence: CDR1 SQVTM, CDR2 ANQGSEA. This chain's CDR3 is CSLLAVTYNEQFF. CDR3 sequence (DNA): TGCAGCCTTTTAGCGGTGACCTACAATGAGCAGTTCTTC.

This clone has a single count. The sample carries other DNA sequences with the same CDR3. The chain joins TRBV28 to TRBJ1-1, with TRBD1 matching 7 bases. The CDR3 sequence is 15 residues long. Germline V CDR1 and CDR2: MDHEN, SYDVKM. V lost 5 bases to trimming and J lost 1 base; unmatched junction nucleotides: 7. Written as DNA, the CDR3 is TGTGCCAGCAGTCCCTGGACAGGACGGAACACTGAAGCTTTCTTT. This gives the protein CASSPWTGRNTEAFF.

The CDR3 sequence: CASSADGRGDTQYF. CDR3 DNA: TGTGCCAGTAGTGCGGACGGAAGGGGGGATACGCAGTATTTT. V usage is TRBV19 and J usage is TRBJ2-3; TRBD1 might be the D (6 bases). Trimming left V 5 bases short and J 6 bases short, with 15 bases between. Germline V gene data show CDR1 as LNHDA and CDR2 as SQIVND (reference sequence). CDR3 size: 14 residues.

This chain connects TRBV18 to TRBJ1-5, with TRBD1 as a possible D gene (5 bases). The CDR3 consists of 14 residues. Germline V gene data show CDR1 as KGHSH and CDR2 as LQKENI. V lost 1 base and J lost 4, with 8 bases in between. The CDR3 reads CASSPRQGNQPQHF. The CDR3 nucleotides read TGTGCCAGCTCACCACGGCAGGGAAATCAGCCCCAGCATTTT.

V is TRBV7-6 and J is TRBJ1-1; D remains ambiguous. Germline CDR1 and CDR2: SGHVS and FNYEAQ. V dropped 2 bases and J dropped 5 bases, with 9 bases sitting between them. The CDR3 extends over 13 amino acids. DNA of the CDR3: TGTGCCAGCAGCTTAAAGAGGGATACTGAAGCTTTCTTT. This codes for CASSLKRDTEAFF. The variable domain in full, completed from reference TRBV7-6 and TRBJ1-1, reads GAGVSQSPRYKVTKRGQDVALRCDPISGHVSLYWYRQALGQGPEFLTYFNYEAQQDKSGLPNDRFSAERPEGSISTLTIQRTEQRDSAMYRCASSLKRDTEAFFGQGTRLTVV.

A single count supports this clone. This chain links TRBV4-2 with TRBJ2-3; D not resolved. The germline CDR1 and CDR2 sequences are LGHNA and YNFKEQ. V lost 0 bases to trimming and J lost 3 bases, with 4 bases between them. The CDR3 sequence is 13 residues long. DNA of the CDR3: TGTGCCAGCAGCCAAGAAAGAACAGATACGCAGTATTTT. Its translation is CASSQERTDTQYF.

This clone qualifies as medium-sized (0.01 to 0.1%). The chain links TRBV7-9 to TRBJ1-2; D not certain. V gave up 1 base and J gave up 1 base, with 4 bases separating them. CDR3 length: 13 residues. The V gene's germline CDR1 is SEHNR and CDR2 FQNEAQ (reference sequence). The CDR3 protein is CASSLGHNYGYTF. CDR3 nucleotide sequence: TGTGCCAGCAGCTTAGGGCATAACTATGGCTACACCTTC.

The chain links TRBV7-2 to TRBJ2-7; possible D gene TRBD2, 5 bases. CDR1 and CDR2 from the germline V gene are SGHTA and FQGNSA. V dropped 0 bases and J dropped 2 bases, with 8 bases sitting between them. This CDR3 is built from 14 residues. The CDR3: CASSLAGDTYEQYF. The CDR3 nucleotides read TGTGCCAGCAGCTTAGCGGGAGACACCTACGAGCAGTACTTC.

In DNA, the CDR3 is TGTGCCAGCGGAGCTAGCGAGCATCAAGAGACCCAGTACTTC. This encodes CASGASEHQETQYF. The chain couples TRBV6-5 to TRBJ2-5, with a tentative D call TRBD2 (6 bases). This CDR3 spans 14 amino acids. Looked up from germline, CDR1 is MNHEY and CDR2 is SVGAGI. V was clipped by 8 bases and J by 2 bases, with 15 bases between them.

The chain links TRBV13 to TRBJ2-2; 13 bases agree with TRBD2. The CDR3 extends over 19 amino acids. Germline trimming cut 5 bases from V and 4 bases from J; bases unmatched to any gene: 13. Per the germline V gene, CDR1 is PRHDT and CDR2 is FYEKMQ (reference sequence). CDR3 in DNA: TGTGCCAGCAGCCGGGGACTAGCGGGGAACCTCGGGGGCACCGGGGAGCTGTTTTTT. It translates to CASSRGLAGNLGGTGELFF.

The rearrangement joins TRBV11-2 to TRBJ2-7; 7 bases map to TRBD2. The germline V gene encodes CDR1 SGHAT and CDR2 FQNNGV. Germline trimming cut 2 bases from V and 3 bases from J; bases unmatched to any gene: 1. The CDR3 is made up of 13 amino acids. CDR3 nucleotides: TGTGCCAGCAGCTTACGGACTAGCTACGAGCAGTACTTC. Its protein is CASSLRTSYEQYF.

The V call is TRBV5-1, the J call TRBJ1-1; no definite D call. The CDR3 sequence is 13 residues long. Germline V gives CDR1 SGHRS, CDR2 YFSETQ. Trimming stripped 0 bases from V and 7 bases from J, with 10 bases between. The CDR3 is CASSLAFGDEAFF. The CDR3 nucleotides are TGCGCCAGCAGCTTGGCTTTCGGAGATGAAGCTTTCTTT.

The J gene is TRBJ2-2, the V gene TRBV19, with D perhaps matching TRBD2 (6 bases). V was clipped by 8 bases and J by 3 bases, with 7 bases between them. Germline V gene lookup returns CDR1 LNHDA and CDR2 SQIVND (reference sequence). The CDR3 totals 12 residues. The CDR3 loop is CASRRDTGELFF. Written as DNA, the CDR3 is TGTGCCAGTCGGAGGGACACCGGGGAGCTGTTTTTT.

The V call is TRBV6-5, the J call TRBJ2-1; TRBD1 aligns across 9 bases. Germline V lookup: CDR1 MNHEY, CDR2 SVGAGI. The CDR3 runs to 16 residues. J was trimmed by 9 bases and V by 4 bases; bases with no gene match: 13. The CDR3 DNA follows: TGTGCCAGCAGTTTGCGCGGGACAGGGTTAGGAAGTGAGCAGTTCTTC. Residues: CASSLRGTGLGSEQFF.

The rearrangement joins TRBV25-1 to TRBJ1-2, with D unclear. The length of the CDR3 is 13 residues. V lost 3 bases, J lost 2 bases, and 7 bases lay in between. Germline lookup yields CDR1 MGHDK and CDR2 SYGVNS. CDR3 amino acids: CASSDSGNYGYTF. DNA of the CDR3: TGTGCCAGCAGTGATTCGGGGAACTATGGCTACACCTTC.

The chain links TRBV28 to TRBJ1-1; D remains ambiguous. V lost 2 bases, J lost 0 bases, and 4 bases lay in between. This CDR3 region has 13 residues. CDR1 and CDR2 (germline): MDHEN, SYDVKM. The CDR3 sequence is CASSLQVNTEAFF. The CDR3 nucleotides read TGTGCCAGCAGTTTACAGGTGAACACTGAAGCTTTCTTT.

The rearrangement links TRBV28 to TRBJ2-3, with D possibly TRBD1 on 6 matching bases. With 6 bases removed from V and 10 bases from J, the gap between germline ends came to 23 bases. This CDR3 is 15 amino acids long. CDR1 is MDHEN and CDR2 is SYDVKM in the germline V gene. As DNA, the CDR3 is TGTGCCAGCAGAAAGGAATCGGGACAATGGGTACCGCAGTATTTT. It yields the protein CASRKESGQWVPQYF.

The chain joins TRBV15 to TRBJ1-4; no clear D gene. CDR1 and CDR2 (germline): LNHNV, YYDKDF (reference sequence). Trimming cost V 5 bases and J 7 bases, with 8 bases left between them. This CDR3 contains 12 residues. The CDR3 region has the DNA TGTGCCACCAGCCCTTTGGGTGAAAAACTGTTTTTT. It codes for CATSPLGEKLFF.

The CDR3 nucleotides read TGTGCCAGCAGCTTAGTGGGTACAGGTTCTGGGGCCAACGTCCTGACTTTC. Translation gives CASSLVGTGSGANVLTF. The chain uses TRBV11-2 and TRBJ2-6; a weak D match, TRBD1 (5 bases). CDR1 and CDR2 (germline): SGHAT, FQNNGV. This CDR3 is 17 amino acids long. V lost 1 base and J lost 1, with 11 bases in between.

The chain employs TRBV14 and TRBJ2-7; no definite D call. V was cut by 1 base and J by 5 bases, with 15 bases left in between. Germline CDR1 and CDR2: SGHDN and FVKESK. The CDR3 extends over 15 amino acids. The CDR3 loop is CASSQAPSDVNEQYF. The CDR3 nucleotides are TGTGCCAGCAGCCAAGCCCCCTCGGACGTCAACGAGCAGTACTTC.

This sequence joins TRBV5-1 and TRBJ2-3; 9 nucleotides match TRBD1. This CDR3 is 19 amino acids long. CDR1 is SGHRS, CDR2 YFSETQ, per germline. J gave up 3 bases and V 4 bases, and 18 bases lay outside the gene matches. Written as DNA, the CDR3 is TGCGCCAGCAGCCCCGGGCATCTTCTGCCGGGACAGGGAACAGATACGCAGTATTTT. Its translation: CASSPGHLLPGQGTDTQYF.

This sequence joins TRBV4-1 and TRBJ2-1; D gene unclear. The CDR3 is 13 amino acids. Trimming stripped 1 base from V and 7 bases from J, with 8 bases between. Germline CDR1 MGHRA, CDR2 YSYEKL. The CDR3 bases are TGCGCCAGCAGCCAAGGGCTCGGGAATGAGCAGTTCTTC. Protein sequence: CASSQGLGNEQFF.

The rearrangement links TRBV9 to TRBJ1-4; 7 nucleotides agree with TRBD1. The germline V gene has CDR1 SGDLS and CDR2 YYNGEE. CDR3 length equals 15 residues. The J segment lost 8 bases and the V segment lost 0 bases, leaving 7 bases of the junction unmatched. CDR3 protein: CASSVGTGGWEKLFF. In DNA form, the CDR3 reads TGTGCCAGCAGCGTAGGGACAGGTGGCTGGGAAAAACTGTTTTTT.

The chain couples TRBV28 to TRBJ1-1; no reliable D call. This CDR3 has 13 amino acids. Germline V gives CDR1 MDHEN, CDR2 SYDVKM. The V and J ends lost 8 bases and 1 base respectively, with 11 bases between them. The chain's CDR3 is CASGVGRNTEAFF. CDR3 DNA sequence: TGTGCCAGCGGTGTGGGCCGGAACACTGAAGCTTTCTTT.

This chain uses TRBV6-6 with TRBJ1-4; D unclear. Trimming stripped 0 bases from V and 5 bases from J, with 13 bases between. The CDR3 consists of 16 residues. Germline V gene sequence: CDR1 MNHNY, CDR2 SVGAGI (reference sequence). The CDR3 DNA follows: TGTGCCAGCAGTTACTCTTGGCCGCCCAGGAATGAAAAACTGTTTTTT. This encodes CASSYSWPPRNEKLFF.

The V gene is TRBV6-5, the J gene TRBJ1-5; the D is unclear. Trimming shortened V by 5 bases and J by 0 bases, and 11 bases separated the two germline ends. The germline gives CDR1 MNHEY, CDR2 SVGAGI. The CDR3 is 15 residues long. The chain's CDR3 is CASSVDTDSNQPQHF. DNA of the CDR3: TGTGCCAGCAGTGTCGACACAGATAGCAATCAGCCCCAGCATTTT.

The chain has TRBV5-4 and TRBJ2-7; maybe TRBD2 (5 bases). The ends were cut back, 0 bases at V and 5 bases at J, with 12 bases in the middle. The CDR3 has 14 amino acids. Germline CDR1 SGHNT, CDR2 YYREEE (reference sequence). CDR3 bases: TGTGCCAGCAGCTTGGGAAGCGGCGTCAACGAGCAGTACTTC. This gives the protein CASSLGSGVNEQYF.

This clone was seen a few times. The chain employs TRBV6-1 and TRBJ2-2; D is ambiguous. Trimming took off 6 bases at V and 3 bases at J, with 5 bases between the two ends. The CDR3 extends over 12 amino acids. Germline V lookup: CDR1 MNHNS, CDR2 SASEGT. The CDR3: CASSLYTGELFF. The DNA for the CDR3 is TGTGCCAGCAGCCTATACACCGGGGAGCTGTTTTTT.

The chain employs TRBV9 and TRBJ1-6; 8 positions agree with TRBD1. Germline CDR1 and CDR2: SGDLS and YYNGEE. This CDR3 has 14 amino acids. The V segment lost 4 bases and the J segment 8 bases; nucleotides outside the gene matches: 5. The CDR3 coding sequence is TGTGCCAGCAGCCTCGGACAGGGTCATTCACCCCTCCACTTT. Residues: CASSLGQGHSPLHF. The whole variable domain, remainder taken from reference TRBV9 and TRBJ1-6, is DSGVTQTPKHLITATGQRVTLRCSPRSGDLSVYWYQQSLDQGLQFLIQYYNGEERAKGNILERFSAQQFPDLHSELNLSSLELGDSALYFCASSLGQGHSPLHFGNGTRLTVT.

V and J are TRBV6-1 and TRBJ2-3; 8 nucleotides align to TRBD1. Per germline, CDR1 MNHNS and CDR2 SASEGT. The CDR3 totals 12 residues. With V trimmed by 6 bases and J by 10 bases, 6 bases remained unmatched. The CDR3 sequence: CASRATGGPQYF. CDR3 sequence (DNA): TGTGCCAGCAGGGCCACAGGGGGTCCGCAGTATTTT.